The T cell receptor (beta chain) under discussion was sequenced for a study of T cells in Graves' hyperthyroidism and ophthalmopathy. Amplified regions were TCR beta CDR3 sequences from RNA transcripts. Carried out on the TCR CDR3, a first-round RT-PCR used the HTBI primer set. TCRdb called the multiplex PCR reads again in MiXCR, with one record for every CDR3 protein. The sample carries over 650,000 distinct CDR3 sequences, about 45% recorded once. Patients with uncontrolled infections, other autoimmune diseases, pregnancy or lactation were excluded. Worth noting for this clonotype: The antigen is unknown.

Study-level findings and limits: A median around 6.8 months before onset, the model predicted ophthalmopathy. Most clonotypes expanded in thyroid above 0.001 were likewise present in blood.

Looked up from germline, CDR1 is MDHEN and CDR2 is SYDVKM. The CDR3 length is 14 residues. Trimming stripped 2 bases from V and 10 bases from J, with 17 bases between. The chain recombines TRBV28 with TRBJ1-1, with TRBD1 as a possible D gene (5 bases). Sequencing used peripheral blood or thyroid tissue (not recorded which). The receptor was isolated from an adult man with Graves' disease, either hyperthyroidism or ophthalmopathy (not recorded which). CDR3 coding DNA: TGTGCCAGCAGTTTAGGGGCCGGAGGGGTTAGAGCTTTCTTT. Its translation is CASSLGAGGVRAFF.